This TCR beta chain was found in a study of neurological immune-mediated disorders. The overall study: Of around 35 multiple sclerosis patients, about 31 were relapsing-remitting and 3 secondary progressive.

Each CDR3 protein is one row after TCRdb ran MiXCR on the 5' RACE reads. The profile shows tens of thousands of distinct CDR3 sequences, 3% to 5% of them singletons. This clonotype was observed at least ten times. Source material: PBMCs. This receptor was obtained from a man between 25 and 39 years old with multiple sclerosis.

The CDR3: CASSHPVSGEDTDTQYF. Here the CDR3 DNA reads TGCGCCAGCAGCCACCCCGTTAGCGGGGAAGATACAGATACGCAGTATTTT. The chain couples TRBV4-1 to TRBJ2-3; 8 bases fit TRBD2. This CDR3 region has 17 residues. CDR1 is MGHRA, CDR2 YSYEKL, per germline. The V gene end was trimmed by 3 bases and the J gene end by 3 bases; junction bases not matched to a gene: 11.